This T cell receptor beta chain was sequenced in a study of shared clonotypes between healthy human individuals (dated by TCRdb to between 2020 and 2021). About the investigation overall: Three men and two women, aged 18 to 49 years, made up the cohort. Per donor, three plates each were used for CD4 naive and CD4 memory, two for CD8 naive, and one for CD8 memory. The study deeply sequenced blood TCR repertoires of about 5 healthy adults to estimate repertoire size and the extent of clonotype sharing between individuals. To increase sequencing depth and limit assay-specific biases, TCR repertoire library preparation and sequencing were carried out by different laboratories using diverse techniques. Between about 0.94 and 8.9 billion PBMCs per donor were obtained by leukapheresis. What the study reported, not specific to this receptor: The genetic and exposure-history diversity represented was limited by the small number of donors. Higher generation probabilities were observed for clonotypes shared by all four sorted-subset donors than for non-shared clonotypes. Sharing across a handful of donors was observed for approximately 4.6% of naive CD4, less than 4% of naive CD8, over 2% of memory CD4, and about 0.4% of memory CD8 clonotypes. Sampling was limited to blood, and TCR repertoires in tissue likely differ from TCR repertoires in blood. Rarefaction of sorted-subset datasets indicated incomplete sequencing despite the large sequencing depth. Pairwise subsampling indicated that sequencing depth was expected to affect the degree of clonotype sharing among donors. Naive subsets generally had larger estimated clonotype richness than memory subsets did.

For the CD8 naive samples, CD45RO-negative cells were positively selected for CCR7, yielding a CD45RA+CCR7+ population from which TemRA cells were excluded. Healthy HIV-negative adults with no recently reported acute infections or vaccinations were included as donors. Only Caucasian adults living in Nashville, Tennessee, USA were represented among the donors. After blood collection by leukapheresis, PBMCs were isolated using Ficoll-Histopaque density gradient centrifugation and then cryopreserved in the vapor phase of liquid nitrogen. Analytical flow cytometry was used to check the purity and quantity of every magnetically sorted T cell population. From each sorted fraction, genomic DNA was isolated and quantified by UV absorbance on a Nanodrop 2000c. V is cut back by 2 bases and J by 8 bases, with 8 bases in the junction unmatched. From its cysteine to its phenylalanine, the CDR3 spans 15 amino acids. Of the read, only the CDR3 DNA is kept; its 45 bases are in frame from base 1. CDR1 and CDR2 were assigned from the germline V gene as SNHLY and FYNNEI.

About this clone itself: Its cognate antigen has yet to be identified. One base away there is no much larger clone; base qualities are not given.

Using the deep immunoSEQ assay, TCR CDR3 regions were amplified from genomic DNA by multiplex PCR. Extracted genomic DNA from each cell subset was distributed evenly across all wells of several immunoSEQ 96-well plates, and each plate was treated as a replicate. For sorted subsets, about 210 ng of genomic DNA, equivalent to some 33,000 T cell genomes, went into each replicate PCR. Purified libraries were measured with a Qubit 3.0 fluorometer, size-checked on a Bioanalyzer 2100, and measured again with the KAPA Library Quantification kit. Every immunoSEQ 96-well plate was sequenced on a dedicated single-read 150-cycle Illumina NextSeq 550 flow cell. In the paper's pipeline: Because only junctional sequences without quality scores were contained in the immunoSEQ output, filtering matching that applied to full-length reads could not be performed. To assign V/J genes and CDR3, sequences were annotated using PyIR, a Python wrapper for IgBLAST v1.9, with IMGT germline references. Reads were filtered out if the reads had weak V/J assignments (E-value above 1e-6), no CDR3, stop codons, out-of-frame junctions, or ambiguous translated residues. A V3J clonotype was defined by an identical inferred V gene, J gene, and CDR3 amino acid sequence. The percentage overlap between two repertoires was calculated by dividing the number of shared unique clonotypes by the size of the smaller repertoire. Three approaches were used to assess repertoire richness: RTK rarefaction, the Chao1 estimator, and Recon v2.1 estimates of unobserved clonotypes. Generation probabilities for all TCRbeta clonotypes obtained by the gDNA method from a few donors were computed using OLGA. TCRdb took over this immuneACCESS table, retaining in-frame rearrangements with V and J assigned. Such tables are incomplete; in checked studies, under half of the missing clones stem from an unresolved V gene, and the remainder is unexplained. That table furnishes V, J and clone size, whereas the DNA furnished D and trimming. Within this sample are about 2.2 million clones, with roughly 93% of them counted one time only. The ten largest clonotypes hold around 1.8% of the sample.

Sequenced sample: naive CD8+ T cells from PBMCs. The cell subset or site label for this specimen denotes: CD45RA+CCR7+. This sequence originates from a man between 18 and 29 years old in good health. Some clones in this sample may be carry-over from other donors' samples. The sequence joins TRBV2 to TRBJ2-1; the junction holds 8 bases that match TRBD2. The CDR3 region: CASSESGLGVYEQFF. The nucleotides are TGTGCCAGCAGTGAATCGGGACTAGGAGTGTATGAGCAGTTCTTC.